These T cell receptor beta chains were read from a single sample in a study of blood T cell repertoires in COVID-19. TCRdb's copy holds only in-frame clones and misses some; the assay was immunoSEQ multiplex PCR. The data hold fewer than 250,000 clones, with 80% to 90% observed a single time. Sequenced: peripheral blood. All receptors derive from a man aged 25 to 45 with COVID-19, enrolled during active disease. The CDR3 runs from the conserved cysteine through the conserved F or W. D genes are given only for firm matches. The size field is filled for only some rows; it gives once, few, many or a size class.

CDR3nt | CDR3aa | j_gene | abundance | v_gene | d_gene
TGTGCCAGTACCTGGCAGGACAGGGGATCTTCACCCCTCCACTTT | CASTWQDRGSSPLHF | TRBJ1-6 | . | TRBV2 | TRBD1
TGTGCCAGTAGTACCTCCCCGGTCTATGGCTACACCTTC | CASSTSPVYGYTF | TRBJ1-2 | . | TRBV19 | .
TGCGCCAGCAGTGCCACGGGACAAAACTATGGCTACACCTTC | CASSATGQNYGYTF | TRBJ1-2 | few | TRBV10-1 | .
TGTGCCAGCAGCGCAGGGCAAACCTACGAGCAGTACTTC | CASSAGQTYEQYF | TRBJ2-7 | . | TRBV3-1/TRBV3-2 | .
TGTGCCAGTAGGGGGACAGGGGGCTTCGATTCACCCCTCCACTTT | CASRGTGGFDSPLHF | TRBJ1-6 | once | TRBV19 | TRBD1
TGTGCCAGCAAAAGGACAGGTTCTAGCACAGATACGCAGTATTTT | CASKRTGSSTDTQYF | TRBJ2-3 | . | TRBV19 | TRBD1
TGTGCCAGCAGTTACTCGAGATCAAATAGCAATCAGCCCCAGCATTTT | CASSYSRSNSNQPQHF | TRBJ1-5 | . | TRBV6-5 | .
TGTGCCAGCAGCTTTCAGTCGAACACTGAAGCTTTCTTT | CASSFQSNTEAFF | TRBJ1-1 | . | TRBV5-6 | .
TGTGCCAGCAGCGGGGGACAGTCCTATGGCTACACCTTC | CASSGGQSYGYTF | TRBJ1-2 | . | TRBV5-8 | TRBD1
TGTGCCAGCAGCCGAGCGGGGGGGCCCTACAATGAGCAGTTCTTC | CASSRAGGPYNEQFF | TRBJ2-1 | . | TRBV7-9 | TRBD2
TGTGCCAGTAGTGGGGGGACCCCTAACTATGGCTACACCTTC | CASSGGTPNYGYTF | TRBJ1-2 | . | TRBV19 | .
TGTGCCAGCAGCTTATCCAGGGAAAACACCGGGGAGCTGTTTTTT | CASSLSRENTGELFF | TRBJ2-2 | once | TRBV11-3 | .
TGTGCCAGCGGGGGACTAGCGGTCTCCTACGAGCAGTACTTC | CASGGLAVSYEQYF | TRBJ2-7 | . | TRBV2 | TRBD2
TGTGCCAGCAGTGCCCAGAGGGGGCCCTCACAGCCCCAGCATTTT | CASSAQRGPSQPQHF | TRBJ1-5 | . | TRBV2 | TRBD1
TGTGCCAGCAGCCCGGGACTAGCGGGAGGGGGAGATACGCAGTATTTT | CASSPGLAGGGDTQYF | TRBJ2-3 | . | TRBV7-7 | TRBD2
TGTGCCACCAGTGGTATCCCAGATTACAATGAGCAGTTCTTC | CATSGIPDYNEQFF | TRBJ2-1 | . | TRBV24-1 | .
TGTGCCAGCAGTCTAACAGGGGTCGGCTACACCTTC | CASSLTGVGYTF | TRBJ1-2 | . | TRBV6-5 | TRBD1
TGTGCCAGCAGTTACACTAGGCGGGAGATCACTTGGGAGCAGTACTTC | CASSYTRREITWEQYF | TRBJ2-7 | . | TRBV6-2/TRBV6-3 | TRBD2
TGTGCCACCAGCCCTTACCCGGGGGAAAAACTGTTTTTT | CATSPYPGEKLFF | TRBJ1-4 | . | TRBV24-1 | .
TGTGCCAGCAGTTTACGGGATAACACTGAAGCTTTCTTT | CASSLRDNTEAFF | TRBJ1-1 | . | TRBV12-3/TRBV12-4 | .
TGTGCCAGCAGCCAAGATGGGCAGAAACAATATGGCTACACCTTC | CASSQDGQKQYGYTF | TRBJ1-2 | . | TRBV4-2 | .
TGTGCCAACAACCCAAGCATCACAGATACGCAGTATTTT | CANNPSITDTQYF | TRBJ2-3 | . | TRBV6-2/TRBV6-3 | .
TGTGCCAGCAGTGCCCGGGACAGGGGTACCGGTGGCTACACCTTC | CASSARDRGTGGYTF | TRBJ1-2 | . | TRBV6-1 | TRBD1
TGTGCCAGCAGCCCAGGGGGGAGCAATCAGCCCCAGCATTTT | CASSPGGSNQPQHF | TRBJ1-5 | . | TRBV28 | TRBD1
TGTGCCACCAGCAACCCCGGGACAGGGGTCTACAATGAGCAGTTCTTC | CATSNPGTGVYNEQFF | TRBJ2-1 | . | TRBV15 | TRBD1
TGTGCCAGCAGTGACCAGGGCCAAACTAATGAAAAACTGTTTTTT | CASSDQGQTNEKLFF | TRBJ1-4 | . | TRBV2 | .
TGTGCCAGCAGCTGGACAGGGACGAACACCGGGGAGCTGTTTTTT | CASSWTGTNTGELFF | TRBJ2-2 | . | TRBV7-2 | TRBD1
TGCGCCAGCAGCCTAGGACAGGGTATTGATGGCTACACCTTC | CASSLGQGIDGYTF | TRBJ1-2 | . | TRBV5-1 | TRBD1
TGTGCCATCAGGGATGGTACTAGCGGGAGCTCCTACGAGCAGTACTTC | CAIRDGTSGSSYEQYF | TRBJ2-7 | . | TRBV10-3 | TRBD2
TGTGCCAGCAGCTTCGACAGGGGCATACCCAAAAACATTCAGTACTTC | CASSFDRGIPKNIQYF | TRBJ2-4 | . | TRBV7-8 | TRBD1
TGTGCCAGCAGCCCCGGACTAGCGGGGACCGGGGAGCTGTTTTTT | CASSPGLAGTGELFF | TRBJ2-2 | . | TRBV7-3 | TRBD2
TGCGCCAGCAGCCACGGCGGGGGACTGGTGGCTGATACGCAGTATTTT | CASSHGGGLVADTQYF | TRBJ2-3 | . | TRBV4-3 | TRBD2
TGCGCCAGCAGCCCTTTTGTAACAGGGGGACGTGGGGAGCTGTTTTTT | CASSPFVTGGRGELFF | TRBJ2-2 | . | TRBV5-1 | TRBD1
TGTGCCAGCAGGGGACTAGTCCAAGAGACCCAGTACTTC | CASRGLVQETQYF | TRBJ2-5 | . | TRBV12-3/TRBV12-4 | TRBD2
TGCGCCAGCAGCTCAAGACTAGCGGGCACAGATACGCAGTATTTT | CASSSRLAGTDTQYF | TRBJ2-3 | . | TRBV5-1 | TRBD2
TGTGCCACCAGTGATTTGGGGGACAGGGCCCGTCCCGGGGAGCTGTTTTTT | CATSDLGDRARPGELFF | TRBJ2-2 | . | TRBV24-1 | TRBD1
TGTGCCAGCAGTCACCCCACTAGCAATGAGCAGTTCTTC | CASSHPTSNEQFF | TRBJ2-1 | . | TRBV2 | .
TGTGCCAGCAGCGTCACTAGCTCCTACGAGCAGTACTTC | CASSVTSSYEQYF | TRBJ2-7 | once | TRBV9 | .
TGTGCCAGCAGCCGGGACAGGGACGAGCAGTACTTC | CASSRDRDEQYF | TRBJ2-7 | . | TRBV7-2 | TRBD1
TGTGCCAGCAGCTCACAGACAGCATACAATGAGCAGTTCTTC | CASSSQTAYNEQFF | TRBJ2-1 | . | TRBV4-2 | .
TGTGCCAGCAGCTTAGGACAGGGGGCCTACAATGAGCAGTTCTTC | CASSLGQGAYNEQFF | TRBJ2-1 | . | TRBV11-3 | TRBD1
TGTGCCAGCAGCTTAGGTCCAGCGGGTAGCTCTGGGGCCAACGTCCTGACTTTC | CASSLGPAGSSGANVLTF | TRBJ2-6 | . | TRBV7-2 | .
TGTGCCAGTAGTATGGACAGGGGGCATGTCGTCCTGACTTTC | CASSMDRGHVVLTF | TRBJ2-6 | . | TRBV19 | TRBD1